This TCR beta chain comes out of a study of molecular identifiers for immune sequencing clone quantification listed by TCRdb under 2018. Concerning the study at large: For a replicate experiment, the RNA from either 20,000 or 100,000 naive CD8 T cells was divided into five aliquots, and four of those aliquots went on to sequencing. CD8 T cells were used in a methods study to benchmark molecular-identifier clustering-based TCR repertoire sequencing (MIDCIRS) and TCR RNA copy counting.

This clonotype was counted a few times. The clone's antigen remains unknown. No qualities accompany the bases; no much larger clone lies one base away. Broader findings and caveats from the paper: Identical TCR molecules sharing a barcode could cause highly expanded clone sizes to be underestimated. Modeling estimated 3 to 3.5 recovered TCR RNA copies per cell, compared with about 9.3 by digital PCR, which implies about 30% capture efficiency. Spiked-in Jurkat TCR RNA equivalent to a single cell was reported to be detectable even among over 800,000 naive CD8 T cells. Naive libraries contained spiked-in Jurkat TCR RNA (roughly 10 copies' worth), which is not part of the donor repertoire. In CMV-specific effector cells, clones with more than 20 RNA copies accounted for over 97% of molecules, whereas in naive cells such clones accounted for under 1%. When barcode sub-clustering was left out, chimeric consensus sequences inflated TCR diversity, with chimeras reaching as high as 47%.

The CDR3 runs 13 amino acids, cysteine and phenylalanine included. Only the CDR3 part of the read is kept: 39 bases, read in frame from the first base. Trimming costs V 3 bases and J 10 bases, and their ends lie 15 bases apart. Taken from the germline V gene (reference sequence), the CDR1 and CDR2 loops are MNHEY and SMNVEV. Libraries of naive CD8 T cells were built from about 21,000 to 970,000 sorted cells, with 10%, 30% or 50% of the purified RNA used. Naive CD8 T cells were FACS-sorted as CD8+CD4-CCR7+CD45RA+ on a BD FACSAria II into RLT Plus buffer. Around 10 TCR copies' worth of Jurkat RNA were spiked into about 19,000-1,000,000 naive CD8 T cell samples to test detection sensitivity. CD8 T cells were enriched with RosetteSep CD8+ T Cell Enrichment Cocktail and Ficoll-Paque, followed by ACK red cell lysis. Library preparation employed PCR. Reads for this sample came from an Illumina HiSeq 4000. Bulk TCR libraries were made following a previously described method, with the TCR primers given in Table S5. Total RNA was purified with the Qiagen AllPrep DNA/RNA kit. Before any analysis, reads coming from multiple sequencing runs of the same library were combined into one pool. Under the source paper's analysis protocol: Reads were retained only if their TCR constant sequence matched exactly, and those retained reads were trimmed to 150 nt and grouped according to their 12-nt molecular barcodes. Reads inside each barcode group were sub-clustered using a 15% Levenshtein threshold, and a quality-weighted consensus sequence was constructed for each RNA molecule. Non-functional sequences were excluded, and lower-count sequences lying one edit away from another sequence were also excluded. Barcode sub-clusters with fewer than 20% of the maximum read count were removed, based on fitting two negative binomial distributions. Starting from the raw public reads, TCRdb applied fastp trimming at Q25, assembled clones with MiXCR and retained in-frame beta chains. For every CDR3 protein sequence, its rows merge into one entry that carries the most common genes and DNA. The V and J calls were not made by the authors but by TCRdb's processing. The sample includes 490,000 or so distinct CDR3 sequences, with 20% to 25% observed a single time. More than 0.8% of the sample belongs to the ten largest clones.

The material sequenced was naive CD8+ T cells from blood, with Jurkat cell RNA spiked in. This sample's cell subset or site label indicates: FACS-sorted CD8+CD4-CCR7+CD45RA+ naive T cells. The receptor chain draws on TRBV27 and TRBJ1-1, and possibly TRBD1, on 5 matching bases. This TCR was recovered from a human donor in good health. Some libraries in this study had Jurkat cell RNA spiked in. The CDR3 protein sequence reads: CASSFLGPRGAFF. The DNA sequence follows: TGTGCCAGCAGTTTCCTTGGGCCTAGGGGAGCTTTCTTT.